This is a list of T cell receptor beta chains from one sample in a study of blood T cells in healthy people across ages. Each CDR3 protein gets one entry after TCRdb re-called the 5' RACE reads with MiXCR. The sample has 600,000 or so distinct CDR3 sequences; 21% are singletons. Sequencing was carried out using blood. All receptors come from a man between 70 and 80 years old in good health. Both conserved end residues are part of each CDR3. A D gene is named only where the DNA matches it firmly. Where a row states a size, it is once, few, many or the class of an expanded clone; other rows omit it.

j_gene | v_gene | abundance | d_gene | CDR3aa | CDR3nt
TRBJ1-5 | TRBV6-2/TRBV6-3 | - | - | CASTSGASKMNQPQHF | TGTGCTAGTACTTCAGGGGCCAGTAAGATGAATCAGCCCCAGCATTTT
TRBJ2-1 | TRBV18 | - | - | CASSPFADEQFF | TGTGCCAGCTCACCATTTGCGGACGAGCAGTTCTTC
TRBJ2-6 | TRBV28 | few | - | CASSSRGLGTNVLTF | TGTGCCAGCAGTAGCAGGGGTCTTGGGACCAACGTCCTGACTTTC
TRBJ2-5 | TRBV4-1 | many | TRBD1 | CASSQGTGVSETQYF | TGCGCCAGCAGCCAAGGGACAGGGGTTTCGGAGACCCAGTACTTC
TRBJ2-7 | TRBV9 | - | - | CASSAVLPPYEQYF | TGTGCCAGCAGCGCGGTCCTTCCGCCCTACGAGCAGTACTTC
TRBJ2-1 | TRBV20-1 | - | TRBD2 | CSCRLAASYNEQFF | TGCAGTTGCAGACTAGCGGCCTCCTACAACGAGCAGTTCTTC
TRBJ2-3 | TRBV3-1 | - | TRBD2 | CASSQGVGRMDTQYF | TGTGCCAGCAGCCAAGGTGTCGGGAGGATGGATACGCAGTATTTT
TRBJ2-7 | TRBV5-1 | - | TRBD1 | CASSLTGAPYEQYF | TGCGCCAGCAGCTTGACAGGGGCACCCTACGAGCAGTACTTC
TRBJ2-7 | TRBV28 | few | TRBD1 | CASSFLTGAVTYEQYF | TGTGCCAGCAGTTTCCTAACAGGGGCGGTGACCTACGAGCAGTACTTC
TRBJ2-1 | TRBV5-1 | few | TRBD2 | CASSNALTPGLAVRGEQFF | TGCGCCAGCAGTAACGCACTAACTCCGGGACTAGCGGTACGCGGTGAGCAGTTCTTC
TRBJ1-4 | TRBV15 | few | - | CATSTGEGTSNEKLFF | TGTGCCACCAGCACCGGAGAGGGTACTTCTAATGAAAAACTGTTTTTT
TRBJ1-3 | TRBV18 | few | - | CASSQRMSGTKAGNTIYF | TGTGCCAGCTCACAAAGGATGTCCGGGACGAAAGCTGGAAACACCATATATTTT
TRBJ1-4 | TRBV4-1 | few | - | CASSQVYEKLFF | TGCGCCAGCAGCCAAGTGTATGAAAAACTGTTTTTT
TRBJ2-5 | TRBV5-1 | - | - | CASRSSSQETQYF | TGCGCCAGCAGGAGTAGCAGCCAAGAGACCCAGTACTTC
TRBJ2-5 | TRBV7-2 | - | TRBD2 | CASSPGTSAQETQYF | TGTGCCAGCAGCCCCGGGACTAGCGCCCAAGAGACCCAGTACTTC
TRBJ1-5 | TRBV19 | - | TRBD1 | CASSLLTGERTNQPQHF | TGTGCCAGTAGCCTCTTAACAGGGGAGAGAACCAATCAGCCCCAGCATTTT
TRBJ1-1 | TRBV4-1 | - | - | CASSQDLTLVTEAFF | TGCGCCAGCAGCCAAGATCTTACTTTAGTTACTGAAGCTTTCTTT
TRBJ2-3 | TRBV2 | few | - | CASSEAPGTDTQYF | TGTGCCAGCAGTGAAGCGCCAGGCACAGATACGCAGTATTTT
TRBJ2-5 | TRBV6-2/TRBV6-3 | few | TRBD1 | CASSYSDRGFETQYF | TGTGCCAGCAGTTACTCGGACAGGGGGTTCGAGACCCAGTACTTC
TRBJ2-7 | TRBV5-1 | - | TRBD2 | CASSFLTSGSWEQYF | TGCGCCAGCAGCTTCCTCACTAGCGGGAGTTGGGAGCAGTACTTC
TRBJ1-2 | TRBV18 | many | - | CASSPDLGGSDYGYTF | TGTGCCAGCTCACCAGACTTGGGGGGCAGTGACTATGGCTACACCTTC
TRBJ2-4 | TRBV6-2/TRBV6-3 | - | - | CASSADRAKNIQYF | TGTGCCAGCAGTGCGGACAGAGCCAAAAACATTCAGTACTTC
TRBJ1-5 | TRBV2 | - | - | CASSEGGTFNQPQHF | TGTGCCAGCAGTGAAGGGGGGACGTTCAATCAGCCCCAGCATTTT
TRBJ1-5 | TRBV6-1 | - | TRBD1 | CASSGDRGRNQPQHF | TGTGCCAGCAGTGGGGACAGGGGGCGGAATCAGCCCCAGCATTTT
TRBJ2-1 | TRBV20-1 | few | TRBD2 | CSARDAVVAGPTGYEQFF | TGCAGTGCTAGAGATGCGGTAGTAGCGGGTCCTACTGGGTATGAGCAGTTCTTC
TRBJ1-2 | TRBV6-5 | - | - | CASGAADYYGYTF | TGTGCCAGCGGTGCAGCAGACTACTATGGCTACACCTTC
TRBJ1-6 | TRBV28 | - | TRBD1 | CASSHGTGGVSPLHF | TGTGCCAGCAGTCACGGGACAGGGGGCGTGTCACCCCTCCACTTT
TRBJ2-1 | TRBV20-1 | few | TRBD2 | CSATPAGVGFGNEQFF | TGCAGTGCTACCCCAGCGGGAGTCGGTTTTGGTAATGAGCAGTTCTTC
TRBJ2-7 | TRBV7-2 | - | - | CASSLSGTLDEQYF | TGTGCCAGCAGCCTTTCCGGGACCCTCGACGAGCAGTACTTC
TRBJ2-6 | TRBV29-1 | - | - | CSVSISGANVPTF | TGCAGCGTTAGTATCTCTGGGGCCAACGTCCCGACTTTC
TRBJ1-1 | TRBV24-1 | - | TRBD1 | CATSERQGAYTEAFF | TGTGCCACCAGTGAAAGACAGGGGGCATACACTGAAGCTTTCTTT